This T cell receptor beta chain emerged from a study of T-cell memory formation after mild COVID-19. Study-wide results and caveats: Later expanders leaned toward CD4+, whereas clones contracting from day 15 to 85 were balanced CD4/CD8.

From the 5' RACE reads, TCRdb called clonotypes with MiXCR, one entry per CDR3 protein. Among around 210,000 distinct CDR3 sequences listed, 9% to 10% were seen once. Of note for this clonotype: What it binds is not known.

This CDR3 region has 11 residues. Germline lookup yields CDR1 SNHLY and CDR2 FYNNEI. The V gene lost 4 bases and the J gene lost 7 bases, with 7 bases spanning the gap. Sequencing was performed on PBMCs or a T cell subset sorted from them (not recorded which). This rearrangement joins TRBV2 to TRBJ1-1; D gene unclear. This TCR was recovered from a young man who had mild COVID-19 (a few samples of this study predate the infection). Cell type and time point are not known. In DNA form, the CDR3 reads TGTGCCAGCAGTGCGGTGGTTGAAGCTTTCTTT. Translating gives CASSAVVEAFF.